The 24 T cell receptor beta chains below were found in one sample sequenced in a study of T cells after yellow fever vaccination. TCRdb recomputed calls from the 5' RACE reads with MiXCR, one row per CDR3 protein. The data show about 130,000 distinct CDR3 sequences, with roughly 10% seen just once and approximately 39% held by the top ten. The sample consisted of CD8+ T cells sorted from PBMCs, taken on the day of the yellow fever booster vaccination. These receptors came from a man aged 18 to 30 who received the YFV17D yellow fever vaccine.

This clonotype was observed many times. The chain carries TRBV11-2 and TRBJ2-1; 8 bases align to TRBD2. V was clipped by 2 bases and J by 7 bases; unmatched bases: 13. This CDR3 contains 17 residues. Looked up from germline, CDR1 is SGHAT and CDR2 is FQNNGV. The CDR3 protein is CASSLTGGAHSGNEQFF. CDR3 bases: TGTGCCAGCAGCTTAACCGGGGGGGCCCACTCGGGGAATGAGCAGTTCTTC.

This clonotype showed up many times. The J gene is TRBJ2-3, the V gene TRBV6-5; no clear D gene. Germline-derived CDR1 and CDR2 are MNHEY and SVGAGI. The CDR3 is 15 residues long. The germline V and J ends were trimmed by 4 bases and 0 bases, with 11 bases remaining between them. Written as DNA, the CDR3 is TGTGCCAGCAGTTTGCGACACTCTAGCACAGATACGCAGTATTTT. Translating gives CASSLRHSSTDTQYF.

This clonotype appeared a few times. This rearrangement joins TRBV4-2 to TRBJ1-4; D might be TRBD1 (5 bases). V lost 0 bases, J lost 8 bases, and 13 bases lay in between. Per germline, CDR1 LGHNA and CDR2 YNFKEQ. The CDR3 has 15 residues. The CDR3 DNA reads as TGTGCCAGCAGCCAAGATTACGGCAGGGCCGAAAAACTGTTTTTT. Protein sequence: CASSQDYGRAEKLFF.

The chain carries TRBV7-2 and TRBJ2-1; 11 bases are shared with TRBD2. J was trimmed by 3 bases and V by 6 bases; bases with no gene match: 4. The CDR3 loop spans 15 amino acids. Germline CDR1 reads SGHTA; CDR2 reads FQGNSA. CDR3 loop: CASRASGGNYNEQFF. The CDR3 DNA reads TGTGCCAGCAGGGCTAGCGGGGGGAACTACAATGAGCAGTTCTTC.

V is TRBV29-1 and J is TRBJ2-7, with D unresolved. The CDR3 has 13 residues. The ends were cut back, 4 bases at V and 0 bases at J, with 10 bases in the middle. CDR1 SQVTM and CDR2 ANQGSEA come from the germline V gene. The CDR3 region has the DNA TGCAGCGTTGTTGGGTCAGACTCCTACGAGCAGTACGTC. It encodes CSVVGSDSYEQYV.

DNA for the CDR3: TGTGCCAGCAGCTTAGAGGCCGCAGGGGGGGATGAGCAGTTCTTC. It is translated as CASSLEAAGGDEQFF. The V call is TRBV7-6, the J call TRBJ2-1, with D perhaps assigned TRBD1 or TRBD2 (7 bases each). The ends were cut back, 1 base at V and 8 bases at J, with 15 bases in the middle. The CDR3 is 15 residues long. Germline CDR1 reads SGHVS; CDR2 reads FNYEAQ.

This chain uses TRBV7-8 with TRBJ1-1; 12 nucleotides line up with TRBD1. Trimming at V came to 5 bases and at J to 4 bases, leaving 5 bases not matched to a gene. The CDR3 spans 15 residues. CDR1 and CDR2 from the germline V gene are SGHVS and FQNEAQ. The CDR3 spells CASSPGQGARTEAFF. In DNA, the CDR3 is TGTGCCAGCAGCCCGGGACAGGGGGCGCGCACTGAAGCTTTCTTT.

This clonotype was found many times. This chain uses TRBV7-9 with TRBJ2-7, with 7 positions matching TRBD1. After removal of 5 bases from V and 0 bases from J, the junction contained 10 bases not matched to a gene. Germline assignment: CDR1 SEHNR and CDR2 FQNEAQ (reference sequence). This CDR3 is built from 16 residues. The CDR3 loop reads CASSATGDRGSYEQYF. CDR3 DNA sequence: TGTGCCAGCAGCGCGACCGGGGACAGAGGCTCCTACGAGCAGTACTTC.

This clonotype was observed many times. The chain couples TRBV4-3 to TRBJ2-3; 7 positions agree with TRBD1. V lost 3 bases, J lost 0 bases, and 6 bases stayed unmatched. From germline, CDR1 is LGHNA and CDR2 YSLEER. The CDR3 runs to 16 residues. The CDR3 DNA follows: TGCGCCAGCAGCCAGGGACAGTTGGTGAGCACAGATACGCAGTATTTT. It translates to CASSQGQLVSTDTQYF.

The chain uses TRBV7-8 and TRBJ2-5; D might be TRBD1 (5 bases). V was clipped by 6 bases and J by 2 bases, with 16 bases between them. The CDR3 runs 15 residues. Germline V CDR1 and CDR2: SGHVS, FQNEAQ. The CDR3 sequence: CASRGRAFYQETQYF. CDR3 sequence (DNA): TGTGCCAGCAGGGGCAGGGCCTTCTATCAAGAGACCCAGTACTTC.

Ten or more counts support this clonotype. The chain joins TRBV6-5 to TRBJ1-1; D is uncertain. There are 14 residues in the CDR3. Germline V gives CDR1 MNHEY, CDR2 SVGAGI. The V and J ends lost 6 bases and 0 bases respectively, with 11 bases between them. The CDR3 nucleotides are TGTGCCAGCAGACGGACGGCCATGAACACTGAAGCTTTCTTT. This translates into CASRRTAMNTEAFF.

A few counts support this clonotype. The V call is TRBV4-1, the J call TRBJ2-5; 10 bases line up with TRBD2. Germline V gene data show CDR1 as MGHRA and CDR2 as YSYEKL. The ends lost 0 bases at V and 5 bases at J; junction bases unmatched: 12. The CDR3 spans 18 residues. In DNA, the CDR3 is TGCGCCAGCAGCCAAGACTCCCAAGCGGGGGGGGCCCGTGAGACCCAGTACTTC. This sequence encodes CASSQDSQAGGARETQYF.

The chain couples TRBV21-1 to TRBJ2-3; the D call of TRBD1 is as the table states it, not checked on the DNA. TRBV21-1 counts as a pseudogene. The CDR3 length is 14 residues. The CDR3 DNA sequence: TGTGCCAGCAGCCGGGACACCACCACAGATACGCAGTATTTT. It translates to CASSRDTTTDTQYF.

This clonotype occurred a few times. V and J are TRBV28 and TRBJ2-5; D is uncertain. Per germline, CDR1 MDHEN and CDR2 SYDVKM. The CDR3 is 17 residues long. Trimming pared 4 bases from V and 2 bases from J, leaving 20 bases between. The CDR3 loop is CASSSPIVRTEQETQYF. In DNA form, the CDR3 reads TGTGCCAGCAGTTCCCCTATAGTCCGGACCGAACAAGAGACCCAGTACTTC.

This rearrangement joins TRBV4-2 to TRBJ2-7; D is undetermined. Germline V gives CDR1 LGHNA, CDR2 YNFKEQ. The V gene lost 2 bases and the J gene lost 1 base, with 9 bases spanning the gap. This CDR3 comprises 14 residues. CDR3 nucleotides: TGTGCCAGCAGCCAATATCTAGGGTCCTACGAGCAGTACGTC. Protein product: CASSQYLGSYEQYV.

This clonotype was counted between two and nine times. The chain uses TRBV20-1 and TRBJ2-7, with 8 bases fitting TRBD2. The CDR3 spans 14 residues. CDR1 and CDR2 (germline): DFQATT, SNEGSKA (reference sequence). Trimming at V came to 3 bases and at J to 1 base, leaving 5 bases not matched to a gene. The CDR3: CSASLRGASYEQYF. The CDR3 region has the DNA TGCAGTGCTAGTCTGCGGGGGGCATCCTACGAGCAGTACTTC.

This clonotype showed up many times. The J gene is TRBJ2-1, the V gene TRBV7-8; 7 positions match TRBD2. V dropped 2 bases and J dropped 7; count of bases not matched to a gene: 8. The length of the CDR3 is 15 residues. Germline CDR1 and CDR2: SGHVS and FQNEAQ. The CDR3 region has the DNA TGTGCCAGCAGCTTACCTAGCGGTTCAAAGAATGAGCAGTTCTTC. Protein sequence: CASSLPSGSKNEQFF.

Only a few counts were recorded for this clonotype. This chain connects TRBV7-2 to TRBJ1-1; tentatively, D is TRBD1 (6 bases). Germline V gene data show CDR1 as SGHTA and CDR2 as FQGNSA. Trimming pared 5 bases from V and 4 bases from J, leaving 14 bases between. This CDR3 is 14 amino acids long. The CDR3 DNA follows: TGTGCCAGCAGCCCCTTGGACAGCGGCACTGAAGCTTTCTTT. Amino acids: CASSPLDSGTEAFF.

This clonotype was seen a few times. This chain links TRBV7-6 with TRBJ2-3; perhaps TRBD2 as D (6 bases). Per the germline V gene, CDR1 is SGHVS and CDR2 is FNYEAQ. V was shortened by 5 bases and J by 5 bases, with 14 bases between the two germline ends. The CDR3 is 14 residues long. The CDR3 is CASSPRGGGDTQYF. The DNA of the CDR3 is TGTGCCAGCAGCCCGCGGGGTGGAGGAGATACGCAGTATTTT.

This clonotype occurred many times. The chain recombines TRBV7-2 with TRBJ2-1, with unresolved D. This CDR3 comprises 13 residues. V gave up 3 bases and J gave up 5 bases, with 8 bases separating them. Germline V gene data show CDR1 as SGHTA and CDR2 as FQGNSA. This chain's CDR3 is CASSFWQNNEQFF. DNA for the CDR3: TGTGCCAGCAGCTTTTGGCAGAACAATGAGCAGTTCTTC.

The V gene is TRBV4-3, the J gene TRBJ1-1, with a tentative D call TRBD1 (5 bases). The germline V and J ends were trimmed by 0 bases and 0 bases, with 8 bases remaining between them. The CDR3 is 15 amino acids. The germline V gene encodes CDR1 LGHNA and CDR2 YSLEER. CDR3 sequence reads: CASSQEGGMNTEAFF. CDR3 in DNA: TGCGCCAGCAGCCAAGAGGGGGGAATGAACACTGAAGCTTTCTTT.

The chain is built from TRBV6-6 and TRBJ2-1; TRBD1 matches 8 bases. Trimming at V came to 0 bases and at J to 8 bases, leaving 15 bases not matched to a gene. The CDR3 sequence is 18 residues long. Germline CDR1 and CDR2: MNHNY and SVGAGI (reference sequence). CDR3 DNA: TGTGCCAGCAGTTACTCCTTGGTTGGGCAGGGGGCGCGGGATGAGCAGTTCTTC. Its translation: CASSYSLVGQGARDEQFF.

This clonotype was counted a few times. The chain links TRBV4-1 to TRBJ2-7; no clear D. Germline assignment: CDR1 MGHRA and CDR2 YSYEKL. The CDR3 is 13 residues long. Trimming removed 1 base at V and 0 bases at J, with 4 bases between. The CDR3 DNA follows: TGCGCCAGCAGCCAAGCAACCTCCTACGAGCAGTACTTC. Protein product: CASSQATSYEQYF.

This clonotype was counted only a few times. The V call is TRBV7-9, the J call TRBJ2-7; 7 bases are a match to TRBD2. Germline CDR1 is SEHNR and CDR2 is FQNEAQ (reference sequence). V was clipped by 5 bases and J by 1 base; unmatched bases: 11. CDR3 size: 16 residues. The CDR3 DNA sequence: TGTGCCAGCAGCCCCGGGGGAGGGTCAATTTCCTACGAGCAGTACTTC. Amino acid sequence: CASSPGGGSISYEQYF. The variable domain in full, completed from reference TRBV7-9 and TRBJ2-7, reads DTGVSQNPRHKITKRGQNVTFRCDPISEHNRLYWYRQTLGQGPEFLTYFQNEAQLEKSRLLSDRFSAERPKGSFSTLEIQRTEQGDSAMYLCASSPGGGSISYEQYFGPGTRLTVT.